This entry lists 22 T cell receptor beta chains sequenced from one sample in a study of regulatory T cells in long-lasting Graves disease. Stated time point: newly diagnosed GD, antithyroid drugs for less than 3 months. PBMC-derived RNA was used for the TCR library. iRepertoire HTBI primers and Arm-PCR of CDR3 regions built TCR beta libraries. TCRdb itself ran the multiplex PCR reads through MiXCR, one entry per CDR3 protein. This table has approximately 440,000 distinct CDR3 sequences, around 15% appearing once. These data were also reused for a study on T cells in Graves' hyperthyroidism and ophthalmopathy.

The material was peripheral blood mononuclear cells (PBMCs), obtained at new diagnosis, from a patient treated with antithyroid drugs. Receptors were obtained from a man aged 40-55 years with Graves disease.

CDR3: CATRPNSGANVLTF. CDR3 DNA sequence: TGCGCCACACGGCCAAACTCTGGGGCCAACGTCCTGACTTTC. The rearrangement uses TRBV10-2 and TRBJ2-6; unclear D gene. This CDR3 spans 14 amino acids. Deletions cut 10 bases from V and 0 bases from J, with 10 bases between. The germline gives CDR1 WSHSY, CDR2 SAAADI.

This clonotype was observed a few times. The chain carries TRBV10-3 and TRBJ1-5; a weak D match, TRBD1 (5 bases). Germline V CDR1 and CDR2: ENHRY, SYGVKD. V lost 3 bases and J 0 bases, leaving 9 bases between the germline ends. CDR3 length: 15 amino acids. The chain's CDR3 is CAISESGHSNQPQHF. For the CDR3, the DNA is TGTGCCATCAGTGAATCAGGGCATAGCAATCAGCCCCAGCATTTT.

The gene calls are TRBV28 and TRBJ1-1; D gene ambiguous. Germline V gene sequence: CDR1 MDHEN, CDR2 SYDVKM. The CDR3 contains 15 residues. Trimming removed 6 bases at V and 4 bases at J, with 18 bases between. CDR3 coding DNA: TGTGCCAGCAGCGCCCGGACGGTCCGAAGCACTGAAGCTTTCTTT. It is translated as CASSARTVRSTEAFF.

This clonotype was seen at least ten times. The chain is built from TRBV7-9 and TRBJ2-3; D gene ambiguous. Trimming left V 3 bases short and J 6 bases short, with 7 bases between. The CDR3 length is 12 residues. CDR1 SEHNR and CDR2 FQNEAQ come from the germline V gene (reference sequence). DNA of the CDR3: TGTGCCAGCAGCTTGGGCCCCGATACGCAGTATTTT. Its translation: CASSLGPDTQYF.

This clonotype was recorded many times. V usage is TRBV18 and J usage is TRBJ2-1; TRBD2 matches 7 bases. With V trimmed by 0 bases and J by 2 bases, 4 bases remained unmatched. The CDR3 loop spans 16 amino acids. Germline V lookup: CDR1 KGHSH, CDR2 LQKENI. CDR3 nucleotide sequence: TGTGCCAGCTCACCACCGGTAGGGAGGGCCTACAATGAGCAGTTCTTC. It encodes CASSPPVGRAYNEQFF. The full variable domain, with the rest looked up from reference TRBV18 and TRBJ2-1, is NAGVMQNPRHLVRRRGQEARLRCSPMKGHSHVYWYRQLPEEGLKFMVYLQKENIIDESGMPKERFSAEFPKEGPSILRIQQVVRGDSAAYFCASSPPVGRAYNEQFFGPGTRLTVL.

This clonotype occurred many times. The gene calls are TRBV3-1 and TRBJ1-2; tentative D call: TRBD1 (5 bases). V lost 2 bases and J 4 bases, leaving 14 bases between the germline ends. CDR3 length: 15 amino acids. The germline CDR1 and CDR2 sequences are LGHDT and YNNKEL (reference sequence). The CDR3 DNA reads as TGTGCCAGCAGCCAAACCCCGGCCGGGGGCTATGGCTACACCTTC. Protein product: CASSQTPAGGYGYTF.

This clonotype was seen many times. The chain joins TRBV10-3 to TRBJ2-3, with 9 bases lining up with TRBD1. Per the germline V gene, CDR1 is ENHRY and CDR2 is SYGVKD. This CDR3 has 15 residues. With V trimmed by 10 bases and J by 4 bases, 12 bases remained unmatched. CDR3 nucleotides: TGTGCCACTCTCGGGGACAGGGTATGGTCAGATACGCAGTATTTT. Translation: CATLGDRVWSDTQYF.

This clonotype was counted ten times or more. The chain combines TRBV2 with TRBJ1-5; 9 positions agree with TRBD1. Germline V gene sequence: CDR1 SNHLY, CDR2 FYNNEI. Germline trimming cut 7 bases from V and 3 bases from J; bases unmatched to any gene: 10. This CDR3 region has 16 residues. CDR3 coding DNA: TGTGCCAGCACCTATGGACAGGGGAGATCCAATCAGCCCCAGCATTTT. The encoded protein is CASTYGQGRSNQPQHF. The whole variable domain, remainder taken from reference TRBV2 and TRBJ1-5, is EPEVTQTPSHQVTQMGQEVILRCVPISNHLYFYWYRQILGQKVEFLVSFYNNEISEKSEIFDDQFSVERPDGSNFTLKIRSTKLEDSAMYFCASTYGQGRSNQPQHFGDGTRLSIL.

This clonotype was recorded many times. The J gene is TRBJ1-1, the V gene TRBV7-9; no clear D gene. V was cut by 5 bases and J by 1 base, with 11 bases left in between. This CDR3 has 14 amino acids. The germline V gene has CDR1 SEHNR and CDR2 FQNEAQ (reference sequence). CDR3 residues: CASSVWGENTEAFF. The CDR3 nucleotides read TGTGCCAGCAGCGTCTGGGGTGAGAACACTGAAGCTTTCTTT.

At least ten counts were recorded for this clonotype. The chain carries TRBV7-2 and TRBJ1-2; possible D gene TRBD1, 6 bases. This CDR3 contains 15 residues. Trimming stripped 2 bases from V and 2 bases from J, with 12 bases between. Per germline, CDR1 SGHTA and CDR2 FQGNSA. The DNA for the CDR3 is TGTGCCAGCAGCTTAACAGGGACTCCGAACTATGGCTACACCTTC. It translates to CASSLTGTPNYGYTF.

This clonotype appeared many times. The V and J genes are TRBV2 and TRBJ2-1, with TRBD2 matching over 8 bases. The V segment lost 7 bases and the J segment 6 bases; nucleotides outside the gene matches: 8. Germline values: CDR1 SNHLY, CDR2 FYNNEI. The CDR3 consists of 14 residues. The CDR3 DNA reads as TGTGCCAGCAAGCAACCGGGACTAGTCAATGAGCAGTTCTTC. This translates into CASKQPGLVNEQFF.

For this clonotype: A much larger clone sits a single nucleotide away, making a read error possible. The V gene is TRBV7-3, the J gene TRBJ2-6, with TRBD1 as a possible D gene (6 bases). Germline V gives CDR1 SGHTA, CDR2 FQGTGA. The CDR3 runs 15 residues. CDR3 in amino acids: CAGSSQGAGANVLTF. CDR3 in DNA: TGTGCCGGCAGCTCACAGGGAGCTGGGGCCAACGTCCTGACTTTC.

This rearrangement joins TRBV5-1 to TRBJ2-7; no clear D gene. The V and J ends lost 1 base and 12 bases respectively, with 17 bases between them. Germline-derived CDR1 and CDR2 are SGHRS and YFSETQ. The CDR3 length is 13 residues. The CDR3 sequence is CASSLNGQSGLYF. The CDR3, as DNA: TGCGCCAGCAGCTTGAACGGCCAATCGGGTCTGTACTTC.

The table lists this clonotype with many counts. The chain is built from TRBV20-1 and TRBJ2-7; unclear D gene. Germline V gene sequence: CDR1 DFQATT, CDR2 SNEGSKA (reference sequence). Trimming shortened V by 1 base and J by 2 bases, and 15 bases separated the two germline ends. The CDR3 is 15 amino acids. The CDR3 reads CSARGWADRPYEQYF. DNA for the CDR3: TGCAGTGCTAGAGGGTGGGCTGATAGGCCCTACGAGCAGTACTTC.

Ten or more counts support this clonotype. This chain links TRBV28 with TRBJ1-2; D is possibly TRBD1 (5 bases). Germline V gene lookup returns CDR1 MDHEN and CDR2 SYDVKM. V shed 4 bases and J shed 5 bases, with 20 bases lying between them. CDR3 length: 16 amino acids. CDR3 nucleotide sequence: TGTGCCAGCAGTTCAGTTTCGGGACGTGGGAGTTATGGCTACACCTTC. This encodes CASSSVSGRGSYGYTF.

This clonotype was recorded at least ten times. V gene TRBV28 combines with J gene TRBJ2-2; D gene uncertain. Germline CDR1 reads MDHEN; CDR2 reads SYDVKM. The CDR3 extends over 14 amino acids. Trimming removed 6 bases from V and 7 bases from J, with 15 bases in between. The CDR3 nucleotides are TGTGCCAGCAGGGAAAGCCTGTCGGGCGGGGAGCTGTTTTTT. Protein sequence: CASRESLSGGELFF. The full variable domain, in which reference TRBV28 and TRBJ2-2 provide the parts outside the CDR3, is DVKVTQSSRYLVKRTGEKVFLECVQDMDHENMFWYRQDPGLGLRLIYFSYDVKMKEKGDIPEGYSVSREKKERFSLILESASTNQTSMYLCASRESLSGGELFFGEGSRLTVL.

This clonotype was detected a few times. J is TRBJ2-7 and V is TRBV12-3 or TRBV12-4, with a tentative D call TRBD2 (6 bases). The V end was cut by 3 bases, the J end by 10 bases, with 10 bases between. The length of the CDR3 is 11 residues. The CDR3 nucleotides are TGTGCCAGCAGTTTCCGGGGGTTACAGTACTTC. Translated, it gives CASSFRGLQYF.

This clonotype was picked up a small number of times. V and J are TRBV19 and TRBJ2-3, with a possible D match to TRBD1 (6 bases). The germline V and J ends were trimmed by 5 bases and 1 base, with 16 bases remaining between them. There are 16 residues in the CDR3. Germline CDR1 and CDR2: LNHDA and SQIVND (reference sequence). The chain's CDR3 is CASSVEQGGGTDTQYF. The CDR3 DNA sequence: TGTGCCAGTAGTGTTGAACAGGGCGGCGGCACAGATACGCAGTATTTT.

This clonotype was recorded many times. As DNA, the CDR3 is TGTGCCAGCTCAGGGGACGGTAATAGCAATCAGCCCCAGCATTTT. It translates to CASSGDGNSNQPQHF. The chain employs TRBV18 and TRBJ1-5; D is possibly TRBD1 (5 bases). V gave up 5 bases and J gave up 0 bases, with 11 bases separating them. CDR3 length: 15 residues. Germline CDR1 is KGHSH and CDR2 is LQKENI.

The V and J genes are TRBV10-3 and TRBJ2-3, with 8 nucleotides matching TRBD2. Germline CDR1 is ENHRY and CDR2 is SYGVKD. The J segment lost 5 bases and the V segment lost 10 bases, leaving 8 bases of the junction unmatched. The CDR3 length is 13 residues. CDR3 amino acids: CASAGGYRDTQYF. CDR3 coding DNA: TGTGCCAGTGCGGGAGGTTACAGAGATACGCAGTATTTT.

In this sample, this clonotype turned up many times. The chain combines TRBV12-3 or TRBV12-4 with TRBJ2-5; 7 bases are a match to TRBD2. This CDR3 comprises 15 residues. Trimming at V came to 8 bases and at J to 4 bases, leaving 13 bases not matched to a gene. CDR3 residues: CASATGGWDRETQYF. CDR3 nucleotide sequence: TGTGCCAGCGCGACCGGGGGGTGGGATCGAGAGACCCAGTACTTC.

This clonotype has a handful of counts. This chain uses TRBV3-1 with TRBJ2-3; D might be TRBD1 (6 bases). Germline V gene lookup returns CDR1 LGHDT and CDR2 YNNKEL (reference sequence). The CDR3 consists of 13 residues. Trimming left V 4 bases short and J 7 bases short, with 12 bases between. The CDR3 DNA follows: TGTGCCAGCAGCCCAGGGGAACCTTATACGCAGTATTTT. Protein product: CASSPGEPYTQYF.